The 3 T cell receptor beta chains in this list originate from one sample, sequenced in a study of blood T cell repertoires in COVID-19. Sequencing used immunoSEQ multiplex PCR; TCRdb keeps in-frame clones, though not all of them. The data contain hundreds of thousands of clones, almost 85% of them singletons. Sequencing was done on a sample of peripheral blood. The origin of the receptors is a human donor in a cohort sampled during active COVID-19.

Turning to this clone: Compared with germline, one end of the junction differs, possibly owing to a read error. This sequence joins TRBV7-6 and TRBJ2-7; D ambiguous. The V gene's germline CDR1 is SGHVS and CDR2 FNYEAQ. The CDR3 spans 13 residues. The CDR3 loop is CASSLAISDEQYF. CDR3 bases: TGTGCCAGCAGCTTAGCTATCTCCGACGAGCAGTACTTC.

This chain uses TRBV9 with TRBJ2-7, with D possibly TRBD1 on 6 matching bases. Trimming removed 4 bases from V and 0 bases from J, with 14 bases in between. Germline V gene data show CDR1 as SGDLS and CDR2 as YYNGEE. The CDR3 extends over 15 amino acids. CDR3 residues: CASSPRDTSSYEQYF. DNA of the CDR3: TGTGCCAGCAGCCCCCGGGACACCTCCTCCTACGAGCAGTACTTC. The variable domain in full, completed from reference TRBV9 and TRBJ2-7, reads DSGVTQTPKHLITATGQRVTLRCSPRSGDLSVYWYQQSLDQGLQFLIQYYNGEERAKGNILERFSAQQFPDLHSELNLSSLELGDSALYFCASSPRDTSSYEQYFGPGTRLTVT.

The rearrangement links TRBV4-2 to TRBJ1-4; 7 bases fit TRBD1. The CDR3 runs 14 residues. Trimming at V came to 6 bases and at J to 4 bases, leaving 5 bases not matched to a gene. The germline V gene encodes CDR1 LGHNA and CDR2 YNFKEQ. For the CDR3, the DNA is TGTGCCAGCAGTCTAGGGGGCGGTAATGAAAAACTGTTTTTT. The encoded protein is CASSLGGGNEKLFF.